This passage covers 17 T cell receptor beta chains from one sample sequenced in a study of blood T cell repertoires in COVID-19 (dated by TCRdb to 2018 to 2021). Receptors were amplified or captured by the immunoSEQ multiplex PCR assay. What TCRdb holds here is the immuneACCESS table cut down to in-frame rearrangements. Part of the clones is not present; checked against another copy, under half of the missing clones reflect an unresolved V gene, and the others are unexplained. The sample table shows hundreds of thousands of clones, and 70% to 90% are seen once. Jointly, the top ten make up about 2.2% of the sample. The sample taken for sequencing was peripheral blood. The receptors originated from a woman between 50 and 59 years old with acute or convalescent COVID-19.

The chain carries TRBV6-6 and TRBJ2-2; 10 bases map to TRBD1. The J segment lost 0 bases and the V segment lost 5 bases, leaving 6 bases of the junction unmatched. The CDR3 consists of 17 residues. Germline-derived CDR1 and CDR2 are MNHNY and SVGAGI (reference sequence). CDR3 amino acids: CASSRTGGSANTGELFF. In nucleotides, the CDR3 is TGTGCCAGCAGTCGGACAGGGGGATCAGCGAACACCGGGGAGCTGTTTTTT.

The CDR3 DNA follows: TGTGCCCGCGCAATCCGGGACAGGGAATCAGGATTTACTGAAGCTTTCTTT. As protein: CARAIRDRESGFTEAFF. The chain joins TRBV24-1 to TRBJ1-1, with 9 bases aligning to TRBD1. V shed 12 bases, J shed 5 bases, and the junction held 21 bases outside the gene matches. This CDR3 comprises 17 residues. The germline CDR1 and CDR2 sequences are KGHDR and SFDVKD.

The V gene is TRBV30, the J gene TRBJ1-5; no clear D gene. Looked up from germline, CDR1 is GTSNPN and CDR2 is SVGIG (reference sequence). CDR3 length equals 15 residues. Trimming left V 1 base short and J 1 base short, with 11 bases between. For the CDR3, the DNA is TGTGCCTGGAGTGGGGAGTTCGGGAGCAATCAGCCCCAGCATTTT. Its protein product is CAWSGEFGSNQPQHF.

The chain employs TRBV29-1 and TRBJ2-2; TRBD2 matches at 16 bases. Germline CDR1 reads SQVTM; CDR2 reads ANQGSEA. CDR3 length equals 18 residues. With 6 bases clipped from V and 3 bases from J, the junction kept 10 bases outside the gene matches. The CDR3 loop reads CSVGPGLAGGQHTGELFF. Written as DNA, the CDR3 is TGCAGCGTAGGACCGGGACTAGCGGGGGGGCAACACACCGGGGAGCTGTTTTTT.

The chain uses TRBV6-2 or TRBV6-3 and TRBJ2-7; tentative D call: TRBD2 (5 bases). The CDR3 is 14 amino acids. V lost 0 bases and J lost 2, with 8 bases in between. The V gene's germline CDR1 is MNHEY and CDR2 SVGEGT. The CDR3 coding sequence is TGTGCCAGCAGTTACTCGGCCGGGGCCTACGAGCAGTACTTC. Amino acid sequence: CASSYSAGAYEQYF.

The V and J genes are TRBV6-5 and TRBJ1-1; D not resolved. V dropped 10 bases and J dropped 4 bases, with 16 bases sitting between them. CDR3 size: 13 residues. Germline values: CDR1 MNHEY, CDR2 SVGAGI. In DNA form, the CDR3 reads TGTGCCACATCGGCGGGGTTGAGCACTGAAGCTTTCTTT. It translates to CATSAGLSTEAFF.

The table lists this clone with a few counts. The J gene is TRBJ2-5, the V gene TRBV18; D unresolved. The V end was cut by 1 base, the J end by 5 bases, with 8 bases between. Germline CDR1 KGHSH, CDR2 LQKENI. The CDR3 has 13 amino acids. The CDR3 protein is CASSPLPTETQYF. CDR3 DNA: TGTGCCAGCTCACCACTCCCTACCGAGACCCAGTACTTC.

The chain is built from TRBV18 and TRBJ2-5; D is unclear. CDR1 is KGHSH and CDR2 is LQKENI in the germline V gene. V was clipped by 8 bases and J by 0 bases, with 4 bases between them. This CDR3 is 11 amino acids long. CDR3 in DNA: TGTGCCAGCCAGTACCAAGAGACCCAGTACTTC. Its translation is CASQYQETQYF.

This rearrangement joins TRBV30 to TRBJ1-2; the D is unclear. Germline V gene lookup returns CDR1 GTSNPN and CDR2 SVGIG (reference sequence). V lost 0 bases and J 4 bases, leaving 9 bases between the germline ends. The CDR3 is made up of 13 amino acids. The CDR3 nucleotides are TGTGCCTGGAGTGTACTTGGGAGCTATGGCTACACCTTC. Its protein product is CAWSVLGSYGYTF. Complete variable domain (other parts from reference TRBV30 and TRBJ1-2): SQTIHQWPATLVQPVGSPLSLECTVEGTSNPNLYWYRQAAGRGLQLLFYSVGIGQISSEVPQNLSASRPQDRQFILSSKKLLLSDSGFYLCAWSVLGSYGYTFGSGTRLTVV.

CDR3 residues: CASRLEAGRWGRPQHF. The CDR3 DNA reads as TGTGCAAGTCGCTTAGAAGCAGGACGGTGGGGCCGTCCCCAGCATTTT. J is TRBJ1-5 and V is TRBV12-2; the table's D gene call, TRBD1, was not cross checked with the DNA. TRBV12-2 constitutes a pseudogene. The CDR3 consists of 16 residues.

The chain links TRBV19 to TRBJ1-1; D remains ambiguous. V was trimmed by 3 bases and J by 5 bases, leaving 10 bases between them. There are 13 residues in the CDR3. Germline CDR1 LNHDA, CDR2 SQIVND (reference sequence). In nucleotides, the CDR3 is TGTGCCAGTAGTATTGCGGGGAGGACTGAAGCTTTCTTT. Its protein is CASSIAGRTEAFF.

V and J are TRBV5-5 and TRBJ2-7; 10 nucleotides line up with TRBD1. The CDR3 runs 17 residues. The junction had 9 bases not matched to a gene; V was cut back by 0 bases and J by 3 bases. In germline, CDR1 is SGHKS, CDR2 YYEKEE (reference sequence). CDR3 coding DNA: TGTGCCAGCAGCTTGGCCGACGGGACAGGGGTATACTACGAGCAGTACTTC. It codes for CASSLADGTGVYYEQYF.

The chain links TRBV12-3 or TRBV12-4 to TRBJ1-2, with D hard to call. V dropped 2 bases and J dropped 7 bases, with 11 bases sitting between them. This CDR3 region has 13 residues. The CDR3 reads CASSLSALAGYTF. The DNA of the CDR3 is TGTGCCAGCAGTTTATCGGCTCTAGCTGGCTACACCTTC.

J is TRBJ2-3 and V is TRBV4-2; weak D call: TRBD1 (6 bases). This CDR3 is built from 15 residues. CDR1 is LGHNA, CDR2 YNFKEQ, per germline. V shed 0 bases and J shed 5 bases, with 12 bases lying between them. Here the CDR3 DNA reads TGTGCCAGCAGCCAAGACTGGGGGCTGGTAGATACGCAGTATTTT. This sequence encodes CASSQDWGLVDTQYF.

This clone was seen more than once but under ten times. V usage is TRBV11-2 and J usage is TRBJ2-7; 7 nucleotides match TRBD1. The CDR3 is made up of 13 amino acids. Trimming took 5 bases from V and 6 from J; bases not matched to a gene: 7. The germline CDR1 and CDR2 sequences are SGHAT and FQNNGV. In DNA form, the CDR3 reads TGTGCCAGCAGCGCTTATTCAGGGGGCGAGCAGTACTTC. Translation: CASSAYSGGEQYF.

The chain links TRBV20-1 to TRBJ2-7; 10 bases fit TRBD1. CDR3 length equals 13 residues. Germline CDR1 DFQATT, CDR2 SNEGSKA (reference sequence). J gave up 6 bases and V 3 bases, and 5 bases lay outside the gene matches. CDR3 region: CSASTDRGAEQYF. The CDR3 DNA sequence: TGCAGTGCTAGTACGGACAGGGGGGCCGAGCAGTACTTC.

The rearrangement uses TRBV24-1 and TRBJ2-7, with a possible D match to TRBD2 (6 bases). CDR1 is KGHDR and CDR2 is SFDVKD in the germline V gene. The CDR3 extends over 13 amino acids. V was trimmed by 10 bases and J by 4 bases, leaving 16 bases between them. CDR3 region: CATSGLLEYEQYF. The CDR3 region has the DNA TGTGCCACGTCGGGACTCCTTGAGTACGAGCAGTACTTC.